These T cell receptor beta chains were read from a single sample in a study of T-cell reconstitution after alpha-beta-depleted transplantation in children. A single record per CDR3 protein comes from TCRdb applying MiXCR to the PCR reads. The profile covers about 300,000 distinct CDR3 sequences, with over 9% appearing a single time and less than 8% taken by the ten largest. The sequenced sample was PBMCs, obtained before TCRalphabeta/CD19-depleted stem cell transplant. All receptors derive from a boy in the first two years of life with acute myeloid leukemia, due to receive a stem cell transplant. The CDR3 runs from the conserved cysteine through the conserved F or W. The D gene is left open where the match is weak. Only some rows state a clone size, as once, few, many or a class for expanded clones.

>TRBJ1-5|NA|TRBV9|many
TGTGCCAGCAGCCCCCGTACCAATCAGCCCCAGCATTTT
CASSPRTNQPQHF
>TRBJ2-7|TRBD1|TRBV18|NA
TGTGCCAGCTCACCACCTGGGGACAGGTTCTACGAGCAGTACTTC
CASSPPGDRFYEQYF
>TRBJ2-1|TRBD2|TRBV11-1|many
TGTGCCAGCAGCTTTGGACGGTTTCCCGGGACTAGCGGGGTTGAGCAGTTCTTC
CASSFGRFPGTSGVEQFF
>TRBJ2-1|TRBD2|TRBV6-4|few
TGTGCCAGCAGTGAAGTAGCGGGAGTCCACAATGAGCAGTTCTTC
CASSEVAGVHNEQFF
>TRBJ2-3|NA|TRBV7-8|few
TGTGCCAGCAGCTTGGGCAGGGAAGTCTTTAGCACAGATACGCAGTATTTT
CASSLGREVFSTDTQYF
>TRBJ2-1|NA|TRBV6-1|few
TGTGCCAGCAGTGGCCCTGGGGCCTGGAGGGCCGACTACAATGAGCAGTTCTTC
CASSGPGAWRADYNEQFF
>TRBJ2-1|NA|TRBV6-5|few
TGTGCCAGCAGTTACCCACCGCCCCGGCGCGGACACAATGAGCAGTTCTTC
CASSYPPPRRGHNEQFF
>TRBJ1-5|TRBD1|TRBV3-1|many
TGTGCCAGCAGCCAAGATCACGGCAGGGGGTATCAGCCCCAGCATTTT
CASSQDHGRGYQPQHF
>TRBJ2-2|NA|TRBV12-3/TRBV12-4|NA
TGTGCCAGCAATATAAACTTGAACACCGGGGAGCTGTTTTTT
CASNINLNTGELFF
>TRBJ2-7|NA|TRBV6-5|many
TGTGCCAGCAGTTACTCGGGGGTAAACGCCTACGAGCAGTACTTC
CASSYSGVNAYEQYF
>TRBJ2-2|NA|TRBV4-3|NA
TGCGCCAGCAGCCAAGGGGGGGTGAGCACCGGGGAGCTGTTTTTT
CASSQGGVSTGELFF
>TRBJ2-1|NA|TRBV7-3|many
TGTGCCAGCAGCTTAACTTTAGGGCTAGCCTCATTTTCCAATGAGCAGTTCTTC
CASSLTLGLASFSNEQFF
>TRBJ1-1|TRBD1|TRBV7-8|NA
TGTGCCAGCAGCCAAAAGACAGGGCTGAACACTGAAGCTTTCTTT
CASSQKTGLNTEAFF
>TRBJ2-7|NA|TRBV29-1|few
TGCAGCGTTAGATCGGGCCCCGGCGCCTACGAGCAGTACTTC
CSVRSGPGAYEQYF
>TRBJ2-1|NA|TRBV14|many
TGTGCCAGCAGCCCTCGGGCAGGCAATGAGCAGTTCTTC
CASSPRAGNEQFF
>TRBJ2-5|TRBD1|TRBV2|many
TGTGCCAGCAGTGGAAGACAGGGCGGAGAGACCCAGTACTTC
CASSGRQGGETQYF
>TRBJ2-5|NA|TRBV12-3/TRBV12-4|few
TGTGCCAGCAGTTCGAGGCCCCAAGAGACCCAGTACTTC
CASSSRPQETQYF
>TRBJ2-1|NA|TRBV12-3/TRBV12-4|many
TGTGCCAGCAGCCTCCGGGACGGCAATTGGGATGAGCAGTTCTTC
CASSLRDGNWDEQFF
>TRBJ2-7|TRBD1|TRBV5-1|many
TGCGCCAGCAGCACAGGACAGGGATTGAGCTCCTACGAGCAGTACTTC
CASSTGQGLSSYEQYF
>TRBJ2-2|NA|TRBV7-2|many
TGTGCCAGCAGCTTAGGGTTCGGGTACACCGGGGAGCTGTTTTTT
CASSLGFGYTGELFF
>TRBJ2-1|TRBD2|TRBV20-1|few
TGCAGTGCTAGAGCCCTCCGGACTAGTAGCTCCTACAATGAGCAGTTCTTC
CSARALRTSSSYNEQFF
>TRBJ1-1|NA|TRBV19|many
TGTGCCAGTAGTATATTGGGCACTGAAGCTTTCTTT
CASSILGTEAFF
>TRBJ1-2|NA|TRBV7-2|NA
TGTGCCAGCAGCTTAGGGCTGGGCATGGATGGCTACACCTTC
CASSLGLGMDGYTF
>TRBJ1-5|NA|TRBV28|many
TGTGCCAGCAGTTTCGGCAGGGCGGGTCAGCCCCAGCATTTT
CASSFGRAGQPQHF